This paragraph reports one T cell receptor (beta chain). The antigen is not known. A much more abundant neighbour one base away suggests this may be a read error. These data are taken from a study of T cells in Graves' hyperthyroidism and ophthalmopathy. Study-level points and caveats: Blood also showed most of the thyroid clonotypes that were expanded above 0.001.

From germline, CDR1 is MDHEN and CDR2 SYDVKM. This CDR3 is built from 15 residues. Trimming stripped 4 bases from V and 4 bases from J, with 16 bases between. Amplification of TCR beta CDR3 regions was performed using RNA transcripts as template. First-round RT-PCR with HTBI primers amplified the TCR CDR3 region. TCRdb re-called the multiplex PCR reads with MiXCR, one entry per CDR3 protein. Of around 250,000 distinct CDR3 sequences detected, approximately 15% appear once; the ten largest clones hold 10% to 15%. Clinical symptoms, serum thyroxine and TRAb, thyroid ultrasound and orbital computed tomography were used for the diagnoses. Extraction of PBMCs used roughly 9.6 ml of fresh peripheral blood.

The clonotype was recovered from a middle-aged woman with Graves' hyperthyroidism that later progressed to Graves' ophthalmopathy. Sequencing was performed on blood. J is TRBJ1-2 and V is TRBV28; D is uncertain. The CDR3 sequence: CASSSIDAVLYGYTF. In nucleotides, the CDR3 is TGTGCCAGCAGTTCAATTGACGCAGTCCTCTATGGCTACACCTTC.